This T cell receptor (beta chain) came from a study of somatic mutations in cytotoxic T cells in rheumatoid arthritis. Whole-study findings and limits: The clonality of CD8+ T cells was not significantly different between rheumatoid arthritis patients and age-matched healthy controls.

Produced via immunoSEQ multiplex PCR; TCRdb's table is partial and in-frame only. The sample lists about 29,000 clones, 85% to 90% occurring once. To note about this clone: The antigen is not known.

The clonotype comes from an adult with rheumatoid arthritis. The sample consisted of CD8+ T cells sorted from blood.

The chain's CDR3 is CASSFASGVYNEQFF. CDR3 sequence (DNA): TGTGCCAGCAGCTTTGCCAGCGGGGTCTACAATGAGCAGTTCTTC. This chain uses TRBV7-9 with TRBJ2-1, with 7 bases identical to TRBD2. Per the germline V gene, CDR1 is SEHNR and CDR2 is FQNEAQ (reference sequence). V trimming: 3 bases; J trimming: 3 bases; junction bases outside the gene matches: 5. The length of the CDR3 is 15 residues.